This T cell receptor beta chain was sequenced for a study of naive and memory T cell subsets. Study-wide results and caveats: Both skin biopsy types reportedly yielded TCRs, tuberculin sites far more.

The CDR3 length is 15 residues. J lost 10 bases, V lost 5 bases, and 10 bases had no gene match. Germline-derived CDR1 and CDR2 are SEHNR and FQNEAQ (reference sequence). The treatment: skin biopsy from PPD injection site in Mantoux-positive individual. TCR cDNA received a 3' ligated oligonucleotide that carried a UMI. In this sample, this clonotype turned up many times. Its antigen remains unknown. Ligated cDNA underwent four rounds of PCR with nested alpha and beta constant region primers and SP2. Blood and skin TCR RNA was reverse transcribed with alpha and beta constant primers. Each CDR3 protein gets one entry after TCRdb re-called the UMI-ligation and nested PCR reads with MiXCR. Of under 25,000 distinct CDR3 sequences listed, around 6% are singletons.

Sample: skin, taken from a tuberculin skin test site. The chain carries TRBV7-9 and TRBJ2-1; 11 bases agree with TRBD2. The TCR comes from an adult in good health. The CDR3 DNA sequence: TGTGCCAGCAGCGTAGTAGCGGGAGGGCCGGGGGAGCAGTTCTTC. Protein sequence: CASSVVAGGPGEQFF.